These 20 T cell receptor beta chains share one sample of origin, sequenced in a study of cytomegalovirus exposure and HLA in healthy donors (dated 2017 in TCRdb). The library was produced with the immunoSEQ multiplex PCR assay. The multiplex PCR relied on a mix of 60 forward primers for TCR Vbeta segments and 13 reverse primers for TCR Jbeta segments. TCRdb's version of the immuneACCESS table is confined to in-frame rearrangements and falls short of the full clone set. An unresolved V gene accounts for under half of the shortfall where checked; the remainder is of unknown origin. The sample's table lists a count of tens of thousands of clones. The top ten constitute around 4% of the sample. What was sequenced was PBMCs. The origin of the receptors is a man younger than 30 in good health and CMV-seropositive.

The chain recombines TRBV19 with TRBJ1-5, with 8 bases fitting TRBD1. This CDR3 has 15 amino acids. The V gene's germline CDR1 is LNHDA and CDR2 SQIVND (reference sequence). Trimming removed 5 bases from V and 8 bases from J; junction bases left unmatched: 11. CDR3 nucleotide sequence: TGTGCCAGTAGTCTTGTCAGGGGGCGCCTCGAGCCCCAGCATTTT. Translating it yields CASSLVRGRLEPQHF.

The chain links TRBV28 to TRBJ1-4; unclear D gene. Germline CDR1 is MDHEN and CDR2 is SYDVKM. Trimming pared 2 bases from V and 3 bases from J, leaving 10 bases between. The CDR3 extends over 15 amino acids. The CDR3: CASSLPHHSNEKLFF. CDR3 nucleotides: TGTGCCAGCAGTTTACCGCACCACTCTAATGAAAAACTGTTTTTT.

The chain carries TRBV5-1 and TRBJ2-3, with 9 bases fitting TRBD2. The CDR3 sequence is 16 residues long. V shed 0 bases, J shed 1 base, and the junction held 3 bases outside the gene matches. In germline, CDR1 is SGHRS, CDR2 YFSETQ. CDR3 sequence: CASSLGLAEGTDTQYF. CDR3 bases: TGCGCCAGCAGCTTGGGACTAGCGGAGGGCACAGATACGCAGTATTTT.

The chain is built from TRBV6-6 and TRBJ1-2; 7 nucleotides agree with TRBD1. The trim removed 6 bases at V and 3 bases at J, leaving 4 bases unmatched. The CDR3 spans 13 residues. Per germline, CDR1 MNHNY and CDR2 SVGAGI (reference sequence). CDR3 in amino acids: CASSVTGYYGYTF. The CDR3 DNA reads as TGTGCCAGCAGCGTGACAGGGTACTATGGCTACACCTTC.

The genes are TRBV21-1 and TRBJ2-1; the table calls TRBD2, which could not be checked here. TRBV21-1 is a documented pseudogene. CDR3 length: 16 amino acids. The CDR3 nucleotides read TGTGCCAGCAGGGGGCGTCGGGGAGGGAGGCACAATGAGCAGTTCTTC. Translating gives CASRGRRGGRHNEQFF.

The chain combines TRBV7-9 with TRBJ1-1, with D perhaps matching TRBD1 (6 bases). This CDR3 comprises 17 residues. V was shortened by 1 base and J by 1 base, with 16 bases between the two germline ends. Germline V lookup: CDR1 SEHNR, CDR2 FQNEAQ (reference sequence). This CDR3 reads CASSLGTGGASNTEAFF. CDR3 in DNA: TGTGCCAGCAGCTTAGGTACGGGGGGCGCCTCGAACACTGAAGCTTTCTTT.

J is TRBJ2-5 and V is TRBV25-1; D possibly corresponds to TRBD1 (6 bases). The CDR3 loop spans 13 amino acids. Germline CDR1 is MGHDK and CDR2 is SYGVNS. Trimming removed 4 bases from V and 4 bases from J, with 10 bases in between. CDR3 amino acids: CASSVTGLETQYF. Here the CDR3 DNA reads TGTGCCAGCAGTGTAACAGGGCTAGAGACCCAGTACTTC.

The chain carries TRBV19 and TRBJ1-5, with D uncertain. The CDR3 has 11 residues. Germline V gene sequence: CDR1 LNHDA, CDR2 SQIVND (reference sequence). V was trimmed by 5 bases and J by 6 bases, leaving 5 bases between them. The CDR3 sequence is CASSRGQPQHF. The CDR3 DNA follows: TGTGCCAGTAGTCGCGGTCAGCCCCAGCATTTT.

J is TRBJ1-1 and V is TRBV30; the D is unclear. The germline V gene has CDR1 GTSNPN and CDR2 SVGIG (reference sequence). Trimming took 1 base from V and 3 from J, leaving 9 bases between them. This CDR3 is 13 amino acids long. The CDR3 region is CAWSETRYTEAFF. DNA for the CDR3: TGTGCCTGGAGTGAGACACGGTACACTGAAGCTTTCTTT.

This chain links TRBV27 with TRBJ2-7, with D perhaps TRBD1 (6 bases). Germline V gene lookup returns CDR1 MNHEY and CDR2 SMNVEV (reference sequence). V gave up 0 bases and J gave up 5 bases, with 20 bases separating them. CDR3 length: 17 residues. CDR3 residues: CASSLSFPGQGLDEQYF. The CDR3 DNA is TGTGCCAGCAGTTTATCATTTCCGGGGCAGGGGTTGGACGAGCAGTACTTC.

The V gene is TRBV27, the J gene TRBJ2-7, with 7 bases identical to TRBD1. The CDR3 length is 11 residues. Germline assignment: CDR1 MNHEY and CDR2 SMNVEV (reference sequence). CDR3 in amino acids: CFLQGRSEQYF. As DNA, the CDR3 is TGTTTCCTACAGGGGCGGAGCGAGCAGTACTTC.

The J gene is TRBJ1-2, the V gene TRBV28, with D possibly being TRBD1 (6 bases). The CDR3 is 17 amino acids. Per the germline V gene, CDR1 is MDHEN and CDR2 is SYDVKM. Trimming shortened V by 5 bases and J by 4 bases, and 23 bases separated the two germline ends. This CDR3 is CASSPEALDRKLYGYTF. The CDR3 DNA reads as TGTGCCAGCAGTCCCGAAGCCTTAGACAGGAAGCTCTATGGCTACACCTTC.

On this clone: The same CDR3 is also encoded by other DNA sequences in this sample. The chain has TRBV19 and TRBJ2-1, with TRBD2 identical over 12 bases. V shed 4 bases and J 8 bases; nucleotides not matched to a gene: 6. The CDR3 extends over 15 amino acids. From germline, CDR1 is LNHDA and CDR2 SQIVND (reference sequence). The CDR3 nucleotides read TGTGCCAGTAGTACCCTAGCGGGAGGGCCGGATGAGCAGTTCTTC. This gives the protein CASSTLAGGPDEQFF. Full variable domain (remainder filled in from reference TRBV19 and TRBJ2-1): DGGITQSPKYLFRKEGQNVTLSCEQNLNHDAMYWYRQDPGQGLRLIYYSQIVNDFQKGDIAEGYSVSREKKESFPLTVTSAQKNPTAFYLCASSTLAGGPDEQFFGPGTRLTVL.

The rearrangement links TRBV15 to TRBJ1-1, with TRBD1 matching over 8 bases. V was clipped by 8 bases and J by 6 bases; unmatched bases: 11. The length of the CDR3 is 14 residues. CDR1 and CDR2 from the germline V gene are LNHNV and YYDKDF (reference sequence). Here the CDR3 DNA reads TGTGCCACCCGAGAGCAGGGGGCGGCGGCTGAAGCTTTCTTT. Translating gives CATREQGAAAEAFF.

The chain combines TRBV13 with TRBJ2-5, with 7 positions matching TRBD2. J lost 9 bases, V lost 5 bases, and 12 bases had no gene match. CDR3 size: 14 residues. Per the germline V gene, CDR1 is PRHDT and CDR2 is FYEKMQ (reference sequence). This CDR3 reads CASSPRTRGGAQYF. The CDR3 DNA is TGTGCCAGCAGCCCCCGGACCCGGGGAGGGGCCCAGTACTTC.

CDR3 coding DNA: TGTGCCAGCAGTGAAAGAGGGCGGGACTATGGCTACACCTTC. Its translation is CASSERGRDYGYTF. This sequence joins TRBV6-1 and TRBJ1-2; no clear D. Deletions cut 2 bases from V and 3 bases from J, with 10 bases between. Per germline, CDR1 MNHNS and CDR2 SASEGT. The CDR3 is made up of 14 amino acids.

As regards this clone: One end of the junction fails to match germline, which may point to a read error. V gene TRBV5-1 combines with J gene TRBJ2-1; 13 bases are a match to TRBD2. The CDR3 consists of 16 residues. CDR1 is SGHRS and CDR2 is YFSETQ in the germline V gene. As DNA, the CDR3 is TGCGCCGGCAGCGGGGGGACTAGCGGGACTACCAATGAGCAGTTCTTC. Protein sequence: CAGSGGTSGTTNEQFF.

The J gene is TRBJ2-7, the V gene TRBV7-2, with D perhaps TRBD2 (6 bases). V was cut by 2 bases and J by 3 bases, with 11 bases left in between. This CDR3 comprises 14 residues. Germline V gene data show CDR1 as SGHTA and CDR2 as FQGNSA. CDR3 region: CASSLTSFSYEQYF. Written as DNA, the CDR3 is TGTGCCAGCAGCTTAACTAGCTTTAGCTACGAGCAGTACTTC.

The rearrangement joins TRBV5-6 to TRBJ2-3; possibly TRBD2 for D (5 bases). The CDR3 has 17 amino acids. Germline V lookup: CDR1 SGHDT, CDR2 YYEEEE. V lost 1 base and J lost 2, with 17 bases in between. The CDR3 loop is CASSLKDTDFPTDTQYF. CDR3 DNA: TGTGCCAGCAGCTTGAAAGACACGGACTTCCCCACAGATACGCAGTATTTT.

J is TRBJ2-5 and V is TRBV5-1; D perhaps matches TRBD2 (5 bases). V was pared by 1 base and J by 2 bases, with 9 bases between. The CDR3 is made up of 14 amino acids. Germline V lookup: CDR1 SGHRS, CDR2 YFSETQ. CDR3 sequence: CASSLRGLQETQYF. The CDR3 bases are TGCGCCAGCAGCTTGCGGGGTTTGCAAGAGACCCAGTACTTC.